This TCR beta chain comes out of a study of human T cells and chemical hapten exposure. Study results and limitations: Following DPC sensitization, TCRs present above 1 in 1000 frequency showed no change.

Whole blood, unfractionated, served as the material for total RNA extraction. The library attached unique molecular identifiers to individual cDNA molecules. Using its own MiXCR run on the reads, TCRdb lists one record per CDR3 protein. The data contain 95,000 to 150,000 distinct CDR3 sequences, around 8.5% of them singletons. For this clonotype: Its antigen is as yet unknown.

Sequencing used whole blood. The receptor's source is a human donor in good health. Some clones in this sample may be carry-over from other donors' samples.

CDR3 residues: CASTLGLFQYF. The CDR3 nucleotides read TGTGCCAGTACTCTCGGCCTGTTCCAGTACTTC. The chain has TRBV19 and TRBJ2-4, with D unclear. Trimming took off 7 bases at V and 13 bases at J, with 14 bases between the two ends. The CDR3 spans 11 residues. Germline V lookup: CDR1 LNHDA, CDR2 SQIVND (reference sequence).